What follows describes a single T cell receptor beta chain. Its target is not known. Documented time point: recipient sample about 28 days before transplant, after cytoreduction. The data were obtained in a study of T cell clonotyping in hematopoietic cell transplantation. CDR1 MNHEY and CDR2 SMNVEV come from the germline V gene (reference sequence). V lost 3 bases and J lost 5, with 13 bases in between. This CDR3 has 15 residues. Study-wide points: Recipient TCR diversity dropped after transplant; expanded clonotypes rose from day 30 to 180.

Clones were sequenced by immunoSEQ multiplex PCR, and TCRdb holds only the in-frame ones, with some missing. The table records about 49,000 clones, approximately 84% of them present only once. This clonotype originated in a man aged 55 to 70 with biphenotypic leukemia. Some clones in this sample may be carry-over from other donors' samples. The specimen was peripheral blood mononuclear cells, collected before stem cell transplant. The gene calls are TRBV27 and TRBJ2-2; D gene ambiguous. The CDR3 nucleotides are TGTGCCAGCAGTTTGTATTCAGATGGTACCGGGGAGCTGTTTTTT. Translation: CASSLYSDGTGELFF.